Presented here are 13 T cell receptor beta chains from one specimen sequenced in a study of CXCR3-negative and CXCR3-positive naive CD8 T cells. Via 5' RACE with UMI labels, TRB cDNA libraries were prepared. Reanalyzing the 5' RACE reads, TCRdb keeps one entry per CDR3 protein, without DNA. The sample totals over 100,000 distinct CDR3 sequences; its top ten clones hold 0.29%. Sequences were obtained from naive CXCR3- CD8+ T cells from blood. Subset here: CD45RO-CCR7+CD27+CD95- naive CD8+ T cells lacking CXCR3 (TNR3-). These receptors all come from a human donor in good health. Some clones in this sample may be carry-over from other donors' samples.

The chain is built from TRBV28 and TRBJ2-5; TCRdb selects TRBD1, and the lack of DNA leaves this call unchecked. The CDR3 is 16 residues long. The V gene's germline CDR1 is MDHEN and CDR2 SYDVKM. CDR3 region: CASSLSRGYKQETQYF.

The chain has TRBV29-1 and TRBJ2-5. The CDR3 totals 13 residues. Germline assignment: CDR1 SQVTM and CDR2 ANQGSEA. The CDR3 protein is CSVGSGYQETQYF.

This chain's CDR3 is CASSSLRDRVQETQYF. The V gene is TRBV12-3 or TRBV12-4, the J gene TRBJ2-5; absent DNA, TCRdb's TRBD1 call cannot be checked. The CDR3 spans 16 residues.

CDR3 region: CASSLEVGATATDTQYF. V usage is TRBV12-3 or TRBV12-4 and J usage is TRBJ2-3; the D call from TCRdb, TRBD1, cannot be confirmed without DNA. This CDR3 has 17 residues.

The chain joins TRBV5-1 to TRBJ2-7; the TCRdb D gene call, TRBD1, has no DNA to confirm it. CDR3 length: 14 residues. Germline values: CDR1 SGHRS, CDR2 YFSETQ. The CDR3 reads CASSLDRGPYEQYF.

CDR3 sequence: CATGQGRPYEQYF. The J gene is TRBJ2-7, the V gene TRBV28; the TCRdb D gene call, TRBD1, has no DNA to confirm it. This CDR3 has 13 amino acids. In germline, CDR1 is MDHEN, CDR2 SYDVKM.

The chain carries TRBV12-3 or TRBV12-4 and TRBJ2-1; the TCRdb call, TRBD2, lacks DNA for checking. The CDR3 covers 16 residues. CDR3 amino acids: CASSLTASGIRNEQFF.

The V gene is TRBV7-9, the J gene TRBJ2-3; no DNA is available, so the TRBD2 call from TCRdb remains unchecked. Germline lookup yields CDR1 SEHNR and CDR2 FQNEAQ (reference sequence). The CDR3 has 14 amino acids. CDR3 sequence reads: CASVTSGYTDTQYF.

CDR3: CASSAGGNNEQFF. The rearrangement joins TRBV9 to TRBJ2-1; lacking DNA, the TRBD1 call made by TCRdb goes unchecked. CDR1 SGDLS and CDR2 YYNGEE come from the germline V gene. The CDR3 extends over 13 amino acids.

The J gene is TRBJ2-5, the V gene TRBV28; TCRdb outputs TRBD1, but without DNA this stays unchecked. The CDR3 covers 15 residues. CDR1 is MDHEN and CDR2 is SYDVKM in the germline V gene. CDR3 loop: CASSPWRGAGETQYF.

V gene TRBV7-3 combines with J gene TRBJ1-1; the D call from TCRdb, TRBD1, cannot be confirmed without DNA. CDR1 and CDR2 (germline): SGHTA, FQGTGA. CDR3 size: 13 residues. The CDR3 loop reads CASRPSGSTEAFF.

V is TRBV28 and J is TRBJ2-3; TCRdb indicates TRBD1, and absent DNA this call remains unverified. The CDR3 consists of 16 residues. Per the germline V gene, CDR1 is MDHEN and CDR2 is SYDVKM. CDR3 sequence: CASSSRGAGDTDTQYF.

V usage is TRBV6-5 and J usage is TRBJ2-3; the D call from TCRdb, TRBD2, cannot be confirmed without DNA. The CDR3 extends over 18 amino acids. CDR1 is MNHEY, CDR2 SVGAGI, per germline. This chain's CDR3 is CASSYSQLGSGATDTQYF.